The T cell receptor beta chain described here comes from a study of blood T cell repertoires in COVID-19 (dated by TCRdb to the early 2020s). Regarding the study in general: Collaborator samples came from the United States, Italy and Spain and covered acute and convalescent phases of COVID-19. The material from the prospective study consisted of cDNA or gDNA derived from T cells, B-cell-depleted T cells, or PBMCs. Deeply sampled blood TCRbeta repertoires from subjects exposed to, actively infected with, or recovered from COVID-19 were included in the dataset. The repertoires were released in a freely available public database intended as a resource for research on the immune response to SARS-CoV-2. The samples were drawn from the first 160 participants of the ongoing ImmuneRACE study and from roughly 1,300 subjects provided by 6 global collaborators. Nearly every sample came with metadata listing a de-identified subject ID, COVID-19 status, age in years and sex. Where available, HLA class I and class II types were obtained from metadata supplied by the sample provider rather than from assay-based typing.

At one collaborating source in Seattle, patients were enrolled during active infection and were followed longitudinally through the course of disease. The collaborating institutions used their own protocols to collect whole blood in K2EDTA tubes. For TCRbeta analysis, collaborators shipped samples as frozen whole blood, isolated PBMCs, or DNA extracted from either of those sample types. Results the study describes overall, beyond this receptor: How much clinical and demographic metadata was included differed by source and by participant, and the metadata was provided uncurated.

Worth noting for this clone: The antigen it binds to is not known. No much larger clone exists at a distance of one base, and base qualities are not known.

The immunoSEQ Assay, a bias-controlled multiplex PCR, was used to amplify TCRbeta CDR3 regions from genomic DNA. Per the original workflow: Nucleated cell counts per sample were estimated from amplification of reference gene primers within the assay. To quantify the absolute abundance of each unique TCRbeta CDR3 rearrangement, sequence reads were collapsed and filtered. For each sample, productive Simpson clonality was calculated by taking the square root of Simpson's diversity index across productive rearrangements. In its TCRdb copy, this immuneACCESS table keeps in-frame sequences only and misses some clones. Where compared with another copy, unresolved V genes explain less than half of these, and the others have no known cause. The D gene and trimming were derived from the DNA, and the V and J assignments and clone size from that table. Recorded for this sample are fewer than 700,000 clones; roughly 91% of them occurred a single time. The ten top clones hold around 8% of the sample.

The TCR originated in a woman aged 45-65 years with COVID-19, enrolled during active disease. Specimen: peripheral blood.

Read as DNA, the sequence is TGCGCCAGCAGCTCTCCGGGACAGGGGCGAACTGAAGCTTTCTTT. Its protein product is CASSSPGQGRTEAFF. The chain uses TRBV5-1 and TRBJ1-1, with 10 bases aligning to TRBD1. From the germline V gene, CDR1 is SGHRS and CDR2 is YFSETQ. Trimmed from V: 3 bases; trimmed from J: 5 bases; junction bases lacking a gene match: 7. The CDR3 spans 15 residues, from the cysteine through the phenylalanine. CDR3 DNA is the only sequence kept; it has 45 bases, read in frame from the first base.